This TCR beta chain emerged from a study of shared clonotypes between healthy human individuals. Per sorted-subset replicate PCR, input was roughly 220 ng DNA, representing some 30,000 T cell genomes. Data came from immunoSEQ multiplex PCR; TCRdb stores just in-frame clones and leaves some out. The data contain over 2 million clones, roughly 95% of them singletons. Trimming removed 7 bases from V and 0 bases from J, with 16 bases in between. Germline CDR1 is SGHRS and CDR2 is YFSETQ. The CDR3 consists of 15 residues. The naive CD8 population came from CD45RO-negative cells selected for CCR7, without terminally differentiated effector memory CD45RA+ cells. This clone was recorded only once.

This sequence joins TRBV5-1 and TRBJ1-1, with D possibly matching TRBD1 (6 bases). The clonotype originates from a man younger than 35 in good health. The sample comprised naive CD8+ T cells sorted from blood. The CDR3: CASGRTAPMNTEAFF. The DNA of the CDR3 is TGCGCCAGCGGCCGGACAGCGCCTATGAACACTGAAGCTTTCTTT.